One TCR beta chain is described in this entry. Its specificity is not known. This sample was included in a study of T-cell memory formation after mild COVID-19. Overall study findings and caveats: Pre-infection memory carried some responding clones, suggesting that cross-reactive memory joined. Clones contracting across day 15 to 85 had a balanced CD4/CD8 profile; later expanding clones leaned CD4+.

TCRdb redid the calling of the 5' RACE reads with MiXCR, one entry per CDR3 protein. The sample includes about half a million distinct CDR3 sequences, 15% to 20% seen only once; the top ten take more than 9%. Germline CDR1 and CDR2: SGHRS and YFSETQ. V dropped 4 bases and J dropped 1 base, with 12 bases sitting between them. The CDR3 sequence is 15 residues long. V usage is TRBV5-1 and J usage is TRBJ1-5, with D perhaps TRBD1 (5 bases). This receptor was taken from an adult woman who had mild COVID-19 (a few samples of this study predate the infection). Cell type and time point are not known. The material sequenced was PBMCs or a T cell subset sorted from them (not recorded which). The CDR3 DNA follows: TGCGCCAGCAGCCCGGGAGGGGACAGCAATCAGCCCCAGCATTTT. It encodes CASSPGGDSNQPQHF. The whole variable domain, remainder taken from reference TRBV5-1 and TRBJ1-5, is KAGVTQTPRYLIKTRGQQVTLSCSPISGHRSVSWYQQTPGQGLQFLFEYFSETQRNKGNFPGRFSGRQFSNSRSEMNVSTLELGDSALYLCASSPGGDSNQPQHFGDGTRLSIL.